This T cell receptor (beta chain) was recovered during a study of blood T cell repertoires in COVID-19. Study-level background: The origin of the acute and convalescent COVID-19 samples was the United States, Italy and Spain. PBMCs, B-cell-depleted T cells, or T cells provided the cDNA or gDNA that made up the material.

Germline CDR1 reads SEHNR; CDR2 reads FQNEAQ (reference sequence). V gave up 2 bases and J gave up 0 bases, with 7 bases separating them. The CDR3 runs to 14 residues. Original analysis: Amplification of reference gene primers provided the estimated nucleated cell counts. TCRdb keeps only in-frame clones here, not all; method: immunoSEQ multiplex PCR. D and trimming come from the DNA, and the V and J calls and clone size come from that table. The data show more than 50,000 clones, with 82% seen just once and 10% to 15% held by the top ten. The V gene is TRBV7-9, the J gene TRBJ1-1; D ambiguous. This sequence was found in a human donor in a cohort sampled during active COVID-19. The sample consisted of peripheral blood. The CDR3 coding sequence is TGTGCCAGCAGCTTACGCCAGATGAACACTGAAGCTTTCTTT. Translation gives CASSLRQMNTEAFF.